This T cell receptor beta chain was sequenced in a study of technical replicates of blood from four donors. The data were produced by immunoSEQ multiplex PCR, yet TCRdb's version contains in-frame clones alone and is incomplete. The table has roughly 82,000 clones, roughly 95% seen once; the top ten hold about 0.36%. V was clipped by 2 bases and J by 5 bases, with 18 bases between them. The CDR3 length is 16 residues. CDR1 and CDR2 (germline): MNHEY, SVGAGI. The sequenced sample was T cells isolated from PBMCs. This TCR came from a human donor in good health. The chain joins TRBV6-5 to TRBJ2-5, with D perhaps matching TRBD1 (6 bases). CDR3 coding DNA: TGTGCCAGCAGTTACACGAGGGGCGGGCAGGGGGAGACCCAGTACTTC. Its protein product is CASSYTRGGQGETQYF.